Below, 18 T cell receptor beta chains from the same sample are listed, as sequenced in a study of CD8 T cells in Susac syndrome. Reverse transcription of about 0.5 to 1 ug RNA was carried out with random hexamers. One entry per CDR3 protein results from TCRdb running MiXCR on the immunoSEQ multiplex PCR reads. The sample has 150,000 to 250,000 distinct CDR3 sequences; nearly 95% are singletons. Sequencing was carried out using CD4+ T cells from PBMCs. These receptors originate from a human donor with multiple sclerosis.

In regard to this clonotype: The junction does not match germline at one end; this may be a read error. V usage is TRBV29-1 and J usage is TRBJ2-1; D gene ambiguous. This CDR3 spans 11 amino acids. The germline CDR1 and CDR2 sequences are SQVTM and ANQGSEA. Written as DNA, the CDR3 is TGCAGCGTTGTTGGGGTCTCCCGGCCGCTCTTC. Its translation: CSVVGVSRPLF.

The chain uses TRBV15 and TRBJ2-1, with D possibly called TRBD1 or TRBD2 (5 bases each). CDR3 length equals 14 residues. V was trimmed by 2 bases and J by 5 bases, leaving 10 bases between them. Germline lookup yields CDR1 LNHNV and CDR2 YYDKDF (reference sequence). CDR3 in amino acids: CATSRPGRHNEQFF. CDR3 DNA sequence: TGTGCCACCAGCAGACCGGGACGCCACAATGAGCAGTTCTTC.

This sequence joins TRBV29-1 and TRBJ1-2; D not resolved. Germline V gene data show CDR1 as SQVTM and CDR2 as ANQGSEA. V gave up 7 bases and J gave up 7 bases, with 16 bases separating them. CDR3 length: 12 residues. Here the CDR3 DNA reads TGCAGCGCCCTTCTGGGGATCATTGGCTACACCTTC. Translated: CSALLGIIGYTF.

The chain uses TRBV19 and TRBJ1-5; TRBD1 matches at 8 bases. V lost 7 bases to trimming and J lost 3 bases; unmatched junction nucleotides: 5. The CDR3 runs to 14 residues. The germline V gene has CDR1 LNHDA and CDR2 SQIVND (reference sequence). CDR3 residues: CASTTDRDNQPQHF. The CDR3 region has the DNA TGTGCCAGTACTACGGACAGGGACAATCAGCCCCAGCATTTT.

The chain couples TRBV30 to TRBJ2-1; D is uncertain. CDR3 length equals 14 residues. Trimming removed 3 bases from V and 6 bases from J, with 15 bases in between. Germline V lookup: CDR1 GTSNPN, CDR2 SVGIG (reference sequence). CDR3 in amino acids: CAWRNQQVVNEQFF. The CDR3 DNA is TGTGCCTGGAGAAACCAGCAGGTAGTCAATGAGCAGTTCTTC.

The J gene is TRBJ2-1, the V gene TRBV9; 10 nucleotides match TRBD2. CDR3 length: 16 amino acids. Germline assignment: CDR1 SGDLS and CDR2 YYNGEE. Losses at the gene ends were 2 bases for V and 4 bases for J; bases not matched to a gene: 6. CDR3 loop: CASSVLGLADYNEQFF. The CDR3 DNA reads TGTGCCAGCAGCGTCCTCGGACTAGCGGATTACAATGAGCAGTTCTTC.

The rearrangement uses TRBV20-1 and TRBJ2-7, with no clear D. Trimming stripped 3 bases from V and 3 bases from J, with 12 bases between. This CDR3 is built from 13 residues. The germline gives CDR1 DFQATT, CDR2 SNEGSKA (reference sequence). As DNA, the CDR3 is TGCAGTGCTAGTTCCTCTGGGCACTACGAGCAGTACTTC. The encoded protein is CSASSSGHYEQYF.

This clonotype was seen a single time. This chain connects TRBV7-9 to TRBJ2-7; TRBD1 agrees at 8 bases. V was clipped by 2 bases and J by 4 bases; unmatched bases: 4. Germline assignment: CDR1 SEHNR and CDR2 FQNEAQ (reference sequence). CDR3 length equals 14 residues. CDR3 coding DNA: TGTGCCAGCAGCTTAACAAACAGGGGGTACGAGCAGTACTTC. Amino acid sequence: CASSLTNRGYEQYF.

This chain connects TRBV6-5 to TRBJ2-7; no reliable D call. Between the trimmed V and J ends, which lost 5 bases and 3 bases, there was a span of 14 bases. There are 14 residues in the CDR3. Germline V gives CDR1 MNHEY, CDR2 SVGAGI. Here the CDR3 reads CASSTFEKGYEQYF. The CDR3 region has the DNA TGTGCCAGCAGTACCTTCGAGAAGGGCTACGAGCAGTACTTC.

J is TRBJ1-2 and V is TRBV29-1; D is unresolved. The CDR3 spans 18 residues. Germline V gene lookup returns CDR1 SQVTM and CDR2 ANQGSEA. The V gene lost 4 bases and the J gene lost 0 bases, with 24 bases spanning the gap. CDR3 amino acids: CSVVHAQKEKRPNYGYTF. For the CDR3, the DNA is TGCAGCGTTGTCCACGCCCAGAAGGAAAAAAGGCCTAACTATGGCTACACCTTC.

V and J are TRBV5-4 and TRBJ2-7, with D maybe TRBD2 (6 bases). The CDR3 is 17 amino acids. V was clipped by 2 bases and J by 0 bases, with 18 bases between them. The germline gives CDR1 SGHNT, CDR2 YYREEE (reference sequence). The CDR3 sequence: CASSFQTGTFSSYEQYF. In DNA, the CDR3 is TGTGCCAGCAGCTTCCAGACCGGGACTTTCAGCTCCTACGAGCAGTACTTC.

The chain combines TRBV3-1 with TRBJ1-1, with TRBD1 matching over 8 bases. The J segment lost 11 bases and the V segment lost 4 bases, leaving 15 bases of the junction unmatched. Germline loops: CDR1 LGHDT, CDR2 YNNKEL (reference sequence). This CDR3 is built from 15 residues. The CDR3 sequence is CASSRGTGGMGGAFF. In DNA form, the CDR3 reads TGTGCCAGCAGCCGTGGGACAGGAGGGATGGGTGGGGCTTTCTTT.

This chain's CDR3 is CAISQDRSSPLHF. Written as DNA, the CDR3 is TGTGCCATCAGCCAGGACAGGAGTTCACCCCTCCACTTT. The chain joins TRBV10-3 to TRBJ1-6, with 7 bases lining up with TRBD1. The length of the CDR3 is 13 residues. V gave up 6 bases and J gave up 9 bases; unmatched junction bases: 5. Per the germline V gene, CDR1 is ENHRY and CDR2 is SYGVKD.

The CDR3 reads CASSLKSPGQGAAEAFF. The DNA of the CDR3 is TGTGCCAGCAGCCTCAAAAGTCCGGGACAGGGGGCCGCTGAAGCTTTCTTT. This chain links TRBV14 with TRBJ1-1; 12 bases match TRBD1. Trimming took 4 bases from V and 6 from J; bases not matched to a gene: 12. Germline V lookup: CDR1 SGHDN, CDR2 FVKESK. The CDR3 runs 17 residues. Full variable domain (missing parts from reference TRBV14 and TRBJ1-1): EAGVTQFPSHSVIEKGQTVTLRCDPISGHDNLYWYRRVMGKEIKFLLHFVKESKQDESGMPNNRFLAERTGGTYSTLKVQPAELEDSGVYFCASSLKSPGQGAAEAFFGQGTRLTVV.

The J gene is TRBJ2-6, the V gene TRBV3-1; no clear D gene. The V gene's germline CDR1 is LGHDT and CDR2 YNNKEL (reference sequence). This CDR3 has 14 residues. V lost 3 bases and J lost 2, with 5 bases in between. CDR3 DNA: TGTGCCAGCAGCCAGCCGGCTGGGGCCAACGTCCTGACTTTC. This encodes CASSQPAGANVLTF.

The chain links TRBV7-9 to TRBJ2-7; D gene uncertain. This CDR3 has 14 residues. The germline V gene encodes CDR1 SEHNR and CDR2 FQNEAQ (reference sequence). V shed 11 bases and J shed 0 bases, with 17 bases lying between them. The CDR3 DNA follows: TGTGCCTCCTCCCCGGGCACGATCTCCTACGAGCAGTACTTC. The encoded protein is CASSPGTISYEQYF.

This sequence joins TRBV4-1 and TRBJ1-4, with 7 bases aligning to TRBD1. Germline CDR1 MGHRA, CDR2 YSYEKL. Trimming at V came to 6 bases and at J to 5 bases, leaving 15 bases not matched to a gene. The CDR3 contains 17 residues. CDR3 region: CASSPRLTPGGNEKLFF. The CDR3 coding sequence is TGCGCCAGCAGTCCAAGATTAACCCCAGGGGGGAATGAAAAACTGTTTTTT.

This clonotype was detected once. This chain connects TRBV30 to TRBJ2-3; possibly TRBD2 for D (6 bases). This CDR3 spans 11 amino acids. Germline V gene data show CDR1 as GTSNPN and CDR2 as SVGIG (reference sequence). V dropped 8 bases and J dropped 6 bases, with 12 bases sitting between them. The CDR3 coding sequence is TGTGCCGGGGACGGAGGGGATACGCAGTATTTT. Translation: CAGDGGDTQYF.